This record covers a single T cell receptor (beta chain). The CDR3 covers 15 residues. In germline, CDR1 is ENHRY, CDR2 SYGVKD. The J segment lost 5 bases and the V segment lost 5 bases, leaving 8 bases of the junction unmatched. The sample is drawn from a study of CD8+ T cells in alopecia areata. Treatment defined: oral pan-JAK inhibitor, 5-10 mg twice daily. Alopecia areata patients provided lesional scalp punch biopsies and peripheral blood. Extracted RNA was reverse transcribed into cDNA, the sequencing template. Assay: immunoSEQ multiplex PCR; the TCRdb copy retains only in-frame clones and omits some. The data contain 250,000 to 300,000 clones, 55% to 70% of them singletons.

The J gene is TRBJ2-5, the V gene TRBV10-3; 10 bases line up with TRBD1. The clonotype comes from a human donor with alopecia areata. Specimen: CD4+ T cells sorted from blood, collected at week 24, from a patient treated with tofacitinib. The CDR3 region is CAISPDRGRGETQYF. CDR3 sequence (DNA): TGTGCCATCAGTCCCGACAGGGGGCGCGGGGAGACCCAGTACTTC.